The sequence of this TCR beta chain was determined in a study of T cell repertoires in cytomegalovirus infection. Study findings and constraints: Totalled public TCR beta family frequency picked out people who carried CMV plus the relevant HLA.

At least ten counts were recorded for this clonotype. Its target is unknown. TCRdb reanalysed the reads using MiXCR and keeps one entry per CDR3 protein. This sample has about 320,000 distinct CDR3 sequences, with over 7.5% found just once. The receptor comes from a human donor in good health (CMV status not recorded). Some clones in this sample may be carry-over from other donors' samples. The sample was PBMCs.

In nucleotides, the CDR3 is TGTGCCAGCAGCTTAGCCTTTCCGGGCCAAGGAGGGGAGACCCAGTACTTC. Amino acid sequence: CASSLAFPGQGGETQYF. The V gene is TRBV7-9, the J gene TRBJ2-5; D may be TRBD2 (6 bases). Trimming shortened V by 0 bases and J by 5 bases, and 19 bases separated the two germline ends. The germline V gene has CDR1 SEHNR and CDR2 FQNEAQ (reference sequence). This CDR3 has 17 residues.